What follows are 18 T cell receptor beta chains derived from one specimen sequenced in a study of T cells in Graves' hyperthyroidism and ophthalmopathy. Amplification of TCR beta CDR3 regions was performed using RNA transcripts as template. TCR CDR3 underwent first-round RT-PCR with the HTBI primer set. TCRdb reprocessed the multiplex PCR reads via MiXCR and lists one record per CDR3 protein. The data contain some 270,000 distinct CDR3 sequences, roughly 15% of them seen just once; the ten biggest clones take up roughly 7.9%. The sequencing input was blood. These receptors were collected from a woman aged 40 to 49 with Graves' hyperthyroidism.

This clonotype was counted many times. The chain combines TRBV10-3 with TRBJ2-2, with TRBD1 matching 11 bases. The V segment lost 11 bases and the J segment 5 bases; nucleotides outside the gene matches: 7. This CDR3 is 14 amino acids long. CDR1 and CDR2 from the germline V gene are ENHRY and SYGVKD. CDR3 sequence (DNA): TGTGCCTATGCCGGGACAGGGGGAACCGGGGAGCTGTTTTTT. Its translation: CAYAGTGGTGELFF.

This clonotype was seen ten or more times. J is TRBJ2-7 and V is TRBV7-9; no clear D. Germline V gene sequence: CDR1 SEHNR, CDR2 FQNEAQ (reference sequence). V was clipped by 3 bases and J by 3 bases, with 12 bases between them. The CDR3 runs to 14 residues. CDR3 residues: CASSLSLHGYEQYF. CDR3 coding DNA: TGTGCCAGCAGCTTGAGCCTCCACGGCTACGAGCAGTACTTC.

This clonotype was counted between two and nine times. The V gene is TRBV20-1, the J gene TRBJ2-3; TRBD2 agrees at 7 bases. The J segment lost 4 bases and the V segment lost 4 bases, leaving 5 bases of the junction unmatched. This CDR3 comprises 13 residues. Per germline, CDR1 DFQATT and CDR2 SNEGSKA (reference sequence). The CDR3 is CSATGGGADTQYF. CDR3 in DNA: TGCAGTGCTACCGGGGGAGGGGCAGATACGCAGTATTTT.

Of note for this clonotype: One base away lies a much larger clone, so this may be a sequencing read error. The CDR3, as DNA: TGTGCCAGCAGCCTGTGGACAGGGGGATTTGGAATCTACTCTGGAAACACCATATATTTT. As protein: CASSLWTGGFGIYSGNTIYF. The V and J genes are TRBV7-9 and TRBJ1-3, with 10 bases matching TRBD1. Germline trimming cut 5 bases from V and 0 bases from J; bases unmatched to any gene: 16. The CDR3 has 20 amino acids. Germline values: CDR1 SEHNR, CDR2 FQNEAQ (reference sequence).

This clonotype was counted many times. The chain recombines TRBV28 with TRBJ2-6; unclear D gene. The germline CDR1 and CDR2 sequences are MDHEN and SYDVKM. Between the trimmed V and J ends, which lost 1 base and 0 bases, there was a span of 4 bases. The CDR3 totals 15 residues. The CDR3 protein is CASSLSSSGANVLTF. The CDR3, as DNA: TGTGCCAGCAGTTTATCCAGCTCTGGGGCCAACGTCCTGACTTTC.

The chain carries TRBV20-1 and TRBJ1-6; a weak D match, TRBD1 (5 bases). With 3 bases removed from V and 10 bases from J, the gap between germline ends came to 13 bases. Germline-derived CDR1 and CDR2 are DFQATT and SNEGSKA (reference sequence). The CDR3 loop spans 13 amino acids. The CDR3 reads CSARVGALSPLHF. The CDR3 nucleotides are TGCAGTGCTAGGGTAGGGGCCTTATCACCCCTCCACTTT.

This clonotype was picked up many times. The V call is TRBV2, the J call TRBJ1-2; TRBD1 matches at 9 bases. Germline V gene data show CDR1 as SNHLY and CDR2 as FYNNEI. The CDR3 contains 13 residues. With 9 bases clipped from V and 5 bases from J, the junction kept 7 bases outside the gene matches. The CDR3 reads CAREPGTGYGYTF. CDR3 DNA sequence: TGTGCCAGAGAACCGGGGACAGGGTATGGCTACACCTTC.

A few counts support this clonotype. The chain links TRBV5-6 to TRBJ1-2; D gene uncertain. V was cut by 0 bases and J by 7 bases, with 10 bases left in between. The germline V gene encodes CDR1 SGHDT and CDR2 YYEEEE. CDR3 length equals 13 residues. The CDR3 reads CASSLARWGGYTF. The CDR3 DNA sequence: TGTGCCAGCAGCTTGGCCAGATGGGGTGGCTACACCTTC.

This clonotype was observed at least ten times. The V call is TRBV9, the J call TRBJ2-7; D not certain. Trimming left V 0 bases short and J 3 bases short, with 13 bases between. In germline, CDR1 is SGDLS, CDR2 YYNGEE. The CDR3 totals 15 residues. The CDR3 region is CASSVEVDSLYEQYF. CDR3 DNA sequence: TGTGCCAGCAGCGTAGAGGTCGACTCCCTCTACGAGCAGTACTTC.

This clonotype occurred a few times. V gene TRBV18 combines with J gene TRBJ2-1; D is possibly TRBD1 (6 bases). The germline CDR1 and CDR2 sequences are KGHSH and LQKENI. The V end was cut by 3 bases, the J end by 3 bases, with 15 bases between. This CDR3 is 16 amino acids long. In DNA form, the CDR3 reads TGTGCCAGCTCACCGCAGGGGCCGACAATCTACAATGAGCAGTTCTTC. The encoded protein is CASSPQGPTIYNEQFF. Full variable domain (rest looked up from reference TRBV18 and TRBJ2-1): NAGVMQNPRHLVRRRGQEARLRCSPMKGHSHVYWYRQLPEEGLKFMVYLQKENIIDESGMPKERFSAEFPKEGPSILRIQQVVRGDSAAYFCASSPQGPTIYNEQFFGPGTRLTVL.

There are many counts of this clonotype. The V and J genes are TRBV28 and TRBJ1-2, with D possibly being TRBD1 (6 bases). CDR1 is MDHEN and CDR2 is SYDVKM in the germline V gene. This CDR3 comprises 16 residues. V was shortened by 2 bases and J by 4 bases, with 17 bases between the two germline ends. Written as DNA, the CDR3 is TGTGCCAGCAGTTTACGACAGGCCCAGATCGTCTATGGCTACACCTTC. Amino acids: CASSLRQAQIVYGYTF.

This clonotype was seen at least ten times. As DNA, the CDR3 is TGTGCCAGCAGTGGTCAGGGGGCTTCCGGGGAGCTGTTTTTT. Its protein is CASSGQGASGELFF. The chain links TRBV2 to TRBJ2-2; 8 nucleotides line up with TRBD1. There are 14 residues in the CDR3. The trim removed 4 bases at V and 6 bases at J, leaving 4 bases unmatched. Germline CDR1 reads SNHLY; CDR2 reads FYNNEI.

This chain joins TRBV7-9 and TRBJ2-5; tentatively, D is TRBD2 (6 bases). The CDR3 runs 14 residues. V was trimmed by 4 bases and J by 4 bases, leaving 13 bases between them. Germline V gene lookup returns CDR1 SEHNR and CDR2 FQNEAQ (reference sequence). The CDR3 sequence is CASSYLPSVETQYF. The CDR3 DNA sequence: TGTGCCAGCAGCTATCTCCCTAGCGTAGAGACCCAGTACTTC.

This sequence joins TRBV18 and TRBJ1-1; 10 bases line up with TRBD1. Looked up from germline, CDR1 is KGHSH and CDR2 is LQKENI. The CDR3 consists of 15 residues. V lost 2 bases, J lost 5 bases, and 5 bases stayed unmatched. As DNA, the CDR3 is TGTGCCAGCTCACCAGACAGGGGGCGCAGGACTGAAGCTTTCTTT. This translates into CASSPDRGRRTEAFF.

This clonotype showed up many times. The chain uses TRBV24-1 and TRBJ1-2; D might be TRBD1 (6 bases). This CDR3 spans 19 amino acids. The V end lost 4 bases, the J end lost 3 bases, and 26 bases lay between the germline ends. The germline gives CDR1 KGHDR, CDR2 SFDVKD. The CDR3 nucleotides are TGTGCCACCAGTGAATACACCGATGACAGGACATCCCGTTACTATGGCTACACCTTC. Amino acids: CATSEYTDDRTSRYYGYTF.

This chain links TRBV25-1 with TRBJ2-4; 12 nucleotides line up with TRBD2. This CDR3 is 18 amino acids long. J lost 7 bases, V lost 5 bases, and 15 bases had no gene match. The germline CDR1 and CDR2 sequences are MGHDK and SYGVNS. The CDR3 loop reads CASSPFVETSGSWNIQYF. The CDR3, as DNA: TGTGCCAGCAGTCCGTTCGTTGAGACTAGCGGGAGTTGGAACATTCAGTACTTC.

V is TRBV3-1 and J is TRBJ2-2; D gene unclear. Germline values: CDR1 LGHDT, CDR2 YNNKEL (reference sequence). The CDR3 contains 14 residues. V lost 3 bases and J lost 5, with 10 bases in between. The CDR3 spells CASSQRTSTGELFF. CDR3 in DNA: TGTGCCAGCAGCCAGCGGACCTCGACCGGGGAGCTGTTTTTT.

This chain links TRBV18 with TRBJ2-2, with 7 bases identical to TRBD1. The germline gives CDR1 KGHSH, CDR2 LQKENI. This CDR3 has 14 amino acids. V lost 0 bases to trimming and J lost 7 bases; unmatched junction nucleotides: 2. The CDR3 nucleotides read TGTGCCAGCTCACCACCGACAGGGCACGGGGAGCTGTTTTTT. It specifies CASSPPTGHGELFF.